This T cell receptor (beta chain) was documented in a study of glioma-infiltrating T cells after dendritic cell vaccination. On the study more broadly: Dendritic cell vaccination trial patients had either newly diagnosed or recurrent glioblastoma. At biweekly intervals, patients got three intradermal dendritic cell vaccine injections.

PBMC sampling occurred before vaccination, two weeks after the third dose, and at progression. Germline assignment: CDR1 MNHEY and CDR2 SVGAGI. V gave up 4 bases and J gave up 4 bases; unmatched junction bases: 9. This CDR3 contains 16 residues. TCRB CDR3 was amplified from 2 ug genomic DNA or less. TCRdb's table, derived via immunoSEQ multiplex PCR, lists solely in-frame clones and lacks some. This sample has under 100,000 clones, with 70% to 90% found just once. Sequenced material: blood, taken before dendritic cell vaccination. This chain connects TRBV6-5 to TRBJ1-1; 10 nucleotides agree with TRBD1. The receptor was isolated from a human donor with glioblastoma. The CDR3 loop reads CASSFMTGGWGTEAFF. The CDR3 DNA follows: TGTGCCAGCAGTTTCATGACAGGGGGCTGGGGCACTGAAGCTTTCTTT.